This T cell receptor beta chain was retrieved from a study of identical twins. The CDR3 sequence is 11 residues long. V lost 0 bases, J lost 6 bases, and 1 base lay in between. Germline-derived CDR1 and CDR2 are SGDLS and YYNGEE. TCRdb itself ran the 5' RACE reads through MiXCR, one entry per CDR3 protein. This sample has 1.5 million to 2 million distinct CDR3 sequences; around 29% occur once, and the top ten carry approximately 0.25%. This clonotype was seen many times. This TCR came from a newborn girl in good health. The chain recombines TRBV9 with TRBJ2-4, with D unresolved. Sequenced material: cord blood. The CDR3 is CASSVGNIQYF. DNA for the CDR3: TGTGCCAGCAGCGTAGGAAACATTCAGTACTTC.